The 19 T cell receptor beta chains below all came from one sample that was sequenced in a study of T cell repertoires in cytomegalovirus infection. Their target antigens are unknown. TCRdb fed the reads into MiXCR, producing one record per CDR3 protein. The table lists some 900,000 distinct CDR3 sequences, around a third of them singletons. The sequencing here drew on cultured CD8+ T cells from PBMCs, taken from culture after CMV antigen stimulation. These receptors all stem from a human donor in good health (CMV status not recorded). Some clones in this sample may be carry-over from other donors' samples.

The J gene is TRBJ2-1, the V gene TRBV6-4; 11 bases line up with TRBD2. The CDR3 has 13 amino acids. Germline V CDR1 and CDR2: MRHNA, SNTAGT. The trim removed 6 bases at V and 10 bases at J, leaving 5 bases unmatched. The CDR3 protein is CASSGLAGWEQFF. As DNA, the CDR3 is TGTGCCAGCAGCGGACTAGCGGGTTGGGAGCAGTTCTTC.

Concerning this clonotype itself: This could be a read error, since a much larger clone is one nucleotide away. The CDR3 reads CASRGTGGGYNEQSF. CDR3 DNA sequence: TGTGCCAGCAGAGGGACAGGGGGCGGCTACAATGAGCAGTCCTTC. The chain employs TRBV7-6 and TRBJ2-1; the match to TRBD1 covers 12 bases. This CDR3 is built from 15 residues. Germline values: CDR1 SGHVS, CDR2 FNYEAQ. Drawing the rest from reference TRBV7-6 and TRBJ2-1, the complete variable domain is GAGVSQSPRYKVTKRGQDVALRCDPISGHVSLYWYRQALGQGPEFLTYFNYEAQQDKSGLPNDRFSAERPEGSISTLTIQRTEQRDSAMYRCASRGTGGGYNEQSFGPGTRLTVL.

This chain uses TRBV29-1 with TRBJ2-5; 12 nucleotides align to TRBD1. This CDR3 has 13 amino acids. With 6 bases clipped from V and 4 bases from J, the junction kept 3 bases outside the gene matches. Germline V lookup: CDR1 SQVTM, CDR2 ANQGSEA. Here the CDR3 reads CSVRDRGRETQYF. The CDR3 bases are TGCAGCGTAAGGGACAGGGGGCGAGAGACCCAGTACTTC.

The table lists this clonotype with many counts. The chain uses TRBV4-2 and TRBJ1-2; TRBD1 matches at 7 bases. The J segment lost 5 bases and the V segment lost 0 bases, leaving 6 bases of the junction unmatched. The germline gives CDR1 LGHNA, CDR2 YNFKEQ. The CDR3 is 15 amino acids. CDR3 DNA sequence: TGTGCCAGCAGCCAAGATCGGGGGGACAGATATGGCTACACCTTC. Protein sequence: CASSQDRGDRYGYTF.

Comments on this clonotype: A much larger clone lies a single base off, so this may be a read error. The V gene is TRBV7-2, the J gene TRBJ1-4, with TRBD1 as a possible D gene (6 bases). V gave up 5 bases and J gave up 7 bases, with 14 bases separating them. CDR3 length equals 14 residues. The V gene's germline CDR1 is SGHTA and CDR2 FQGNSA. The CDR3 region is CASSTGQRREKLFF. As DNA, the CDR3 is TGTGCCAGCAGCACAGGACAGCGCCGTGAAAAACTGTTTTTT.

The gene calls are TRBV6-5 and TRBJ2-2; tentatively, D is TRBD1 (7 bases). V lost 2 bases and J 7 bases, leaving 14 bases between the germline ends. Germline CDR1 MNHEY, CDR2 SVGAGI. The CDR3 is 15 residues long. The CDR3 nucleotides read TGTGCCAGCAGTTACGGGGCAGGGGGGAACGGGGAGCTGTTTTTT. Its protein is CASSYGAGGNGELFF.

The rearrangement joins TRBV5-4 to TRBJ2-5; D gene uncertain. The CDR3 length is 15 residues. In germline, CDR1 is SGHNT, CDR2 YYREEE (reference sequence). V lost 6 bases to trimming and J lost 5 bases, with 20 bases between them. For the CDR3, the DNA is TGTGCCAGCAACACCCCCGCCCGGAATTCGGAGACCCAGTACTTC. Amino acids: CASNTPARNSETQYF.

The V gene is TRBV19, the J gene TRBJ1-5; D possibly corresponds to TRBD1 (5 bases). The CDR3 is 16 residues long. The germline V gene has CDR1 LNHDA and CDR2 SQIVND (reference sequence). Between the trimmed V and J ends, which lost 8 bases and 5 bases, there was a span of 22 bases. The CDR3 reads CASENADIGGYQPQHF. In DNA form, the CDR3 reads TGTGCCAGTGAAAACGCGGACATCGGGGGGTATCAGCCCCAGCATTTT. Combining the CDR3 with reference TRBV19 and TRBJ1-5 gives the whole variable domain DGGITQSPKYLFRKEGQNVTLSCEQNLNHDAMYWYRQDPGQGLRLIYYSQIVNDFQKGDIAEGYSVSREKKESFPLTVTSAQKNPTAFYLCASENADIGGYQPQHFGDGTRLSIL.

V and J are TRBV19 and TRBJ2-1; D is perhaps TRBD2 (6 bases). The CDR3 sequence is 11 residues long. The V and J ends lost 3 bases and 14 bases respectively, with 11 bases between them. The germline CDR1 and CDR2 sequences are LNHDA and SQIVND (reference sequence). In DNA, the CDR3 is TGTGCCAGTAGTATTGGAGGGTTGGAGTTCTTC. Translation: CASSIGGLEFF. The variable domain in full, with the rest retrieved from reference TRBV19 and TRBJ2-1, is DGGITQSPKYLFRKEGQNVTLSCEQNLNHDAMYWYRQDPGQGLRLIYYSQIVNDFQKGDIAEGYSVSREKKESFPLTVTSAQKNPTAFYLCASSIGGLEFFGPGTRLTVL.

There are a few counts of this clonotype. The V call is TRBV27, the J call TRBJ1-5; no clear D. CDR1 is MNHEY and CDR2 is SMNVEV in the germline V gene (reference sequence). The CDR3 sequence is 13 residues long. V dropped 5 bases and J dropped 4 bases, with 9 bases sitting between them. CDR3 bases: TGTGCCAGCAGTCCTCTTCAAAATCAGCCCCAGCATTTT. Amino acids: CASSPLQNQPQHF.

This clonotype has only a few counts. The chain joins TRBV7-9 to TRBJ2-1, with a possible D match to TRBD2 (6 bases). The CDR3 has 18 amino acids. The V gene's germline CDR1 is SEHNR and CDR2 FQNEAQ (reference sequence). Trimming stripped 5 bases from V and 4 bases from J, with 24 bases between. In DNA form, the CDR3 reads TGTGCCAGCAGCCCGGAGGGCCCCCCCCACGGGCTTTACAATGAGCAGTTCTTC. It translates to CASSPEGPPHGLYNEQFF.

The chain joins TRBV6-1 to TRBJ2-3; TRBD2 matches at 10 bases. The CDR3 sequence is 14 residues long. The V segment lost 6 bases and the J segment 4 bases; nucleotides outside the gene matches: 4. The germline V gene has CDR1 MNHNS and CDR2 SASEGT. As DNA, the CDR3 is TGTGCCAGCAGAACCGGGACTAGCGCAGATACGCAGTATTTT. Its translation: CASRTGTSADTQYF.

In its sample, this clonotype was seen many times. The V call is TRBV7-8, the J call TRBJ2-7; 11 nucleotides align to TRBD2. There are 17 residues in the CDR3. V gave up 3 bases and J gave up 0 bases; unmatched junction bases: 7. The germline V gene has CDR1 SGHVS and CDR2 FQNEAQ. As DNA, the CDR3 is TGTGCCAGCAGCTTGGTCCCCGGGACTAGCGGCTCCTACGAGCAGTACGTC. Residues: CASSLVPGTSGSYEQYV.

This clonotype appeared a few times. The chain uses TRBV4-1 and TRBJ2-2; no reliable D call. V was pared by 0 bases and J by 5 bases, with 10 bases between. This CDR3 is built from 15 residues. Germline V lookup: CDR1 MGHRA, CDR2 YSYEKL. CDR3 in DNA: TGCGCCAGCAGCCAAGACGGACCAACGACCGGGGAGCTGTTTTTT. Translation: CASSQDGPTTGELFF.

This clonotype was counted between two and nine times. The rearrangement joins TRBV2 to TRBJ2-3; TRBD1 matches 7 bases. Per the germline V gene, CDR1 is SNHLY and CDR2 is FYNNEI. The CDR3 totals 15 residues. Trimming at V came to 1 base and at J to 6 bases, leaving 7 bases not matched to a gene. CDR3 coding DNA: TGTGCCAGCAGTGAAGGAAGGGGGCTGGCCGATACGCAGTATTTT. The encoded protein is CASSEGRGLADTQYF.

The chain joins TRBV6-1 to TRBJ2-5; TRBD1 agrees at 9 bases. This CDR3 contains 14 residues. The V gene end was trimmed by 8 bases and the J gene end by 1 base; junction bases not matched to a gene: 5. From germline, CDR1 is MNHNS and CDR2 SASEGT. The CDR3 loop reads CASRYRGLQETQYF. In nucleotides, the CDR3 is TGTGCCAGCCGATACAGGGGGCTCCAAGAGACCCAGTACTTC.

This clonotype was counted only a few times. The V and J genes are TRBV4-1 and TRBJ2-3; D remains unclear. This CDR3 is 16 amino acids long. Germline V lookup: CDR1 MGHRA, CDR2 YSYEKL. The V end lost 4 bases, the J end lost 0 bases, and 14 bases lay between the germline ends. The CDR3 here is CASSLLIGVSTDTQYF. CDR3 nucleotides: TGCGCCAGCAGCCTCCTCATCGGCGTTAGCACAGATACGCAGTATTTT.

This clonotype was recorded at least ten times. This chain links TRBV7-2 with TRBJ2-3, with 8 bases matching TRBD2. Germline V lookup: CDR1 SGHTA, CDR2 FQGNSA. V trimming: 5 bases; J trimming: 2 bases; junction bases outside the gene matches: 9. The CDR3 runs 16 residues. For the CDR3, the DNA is TGTGCCAGCAGCCCCGGACTAGCTTCCTACACAGATACGCAGTATTTT. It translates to CASSPGLASYTDTQYF.

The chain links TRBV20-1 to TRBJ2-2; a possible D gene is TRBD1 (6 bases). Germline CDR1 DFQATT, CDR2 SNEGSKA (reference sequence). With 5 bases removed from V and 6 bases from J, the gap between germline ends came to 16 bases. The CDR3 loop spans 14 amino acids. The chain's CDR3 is CSAVGGGGAGELFF. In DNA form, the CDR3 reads TGCAGTGCTGTTGGGGGCGGAGGAGCCGGGGAGCTGTTTTTT.